The 30 T cell receptor beta chains below come from one sample, sequenced in a study of OX40 agonist ivuxolimab in advanced cancers. Clones were read by immunoSEQ multiplex PCR, and TCRdb kept only the in-frame ones, dropping some. The sample comprises some 77,000 clones, about 88% of which are singletons, and 0.9% to 1.2% rests with the top ten. The sample in question was CD4+ or CD8+ T cells sorted from blood, obtained in a trial of the OX40 agonist ivuxolimab. The receptors come from an adult with an advanced solid tumor such as melanoma, head and neck, liver or kidney cancer.

This clone was seen a few times. This chain uses TRBV7-9 with TRBJ2-7; the match to TRBD2 covers 7 bases. V was clipped by 0 bases and J by 6 bases; unmatched bases: 5. Germline V gene lookup returns CDR1 SEHNR and CDR2 FQNEAQ (reference sequence). The CDR3 totals 14 residues. CDR3 in DNA: TGTGCCAGCAGCTTAGCGGGAGGGGCGGGCGAGCAGTACTTC. Protein: CASSLAGGAGEQYF. Full variable domain (outside the CDR3, taken from reference TRBV7-9 and TRBJ2-7): DTGVSQNPRHKITKRGQNVTFRCDPISEHNRLYWYRQTLGQGPEFLTYFQNEAQLEKSRLLSDRFSAERPKGSFSTLEIQRTEQGDSAMYLCASSLAGGAGEQYFGPGTRLTVT.

V and J are TRBV4-1 and TRBJ2-3; D is perhaps TRBD1 (6 bases). The CDR3 is made up of 15 amino acids. V shed 1 base and J shed 0 bases, with 8 bases lying between them. CDR1 MGHRA and CDR2 YSYEKL come from the germline V gene. CDR3 residues: CASSQVGTSTDTQYF. The DNA for the CDR3 is TGCGCCAGCAGCCAAGTGGGGACAAGCACAGATACGCAGTATTTT.

To note about this clone: A read error may produce the germline difference seen at one junction end. The J gene is TRBJ1-5, the V gene TRBV19, with 7 bases that match TRBD1. CDR1 LNHDA and CDR2 SQIVND come from the germline V gene (reference sequence). This CDR3 is built from 15 residues. CDR3 sequence: CASTSDRNSYQPQHF. Written as DNA, the CDR3 is TGTGCCAGTACCTCGGACAGGAATAGCTATCAGCCCCAGCATTTT.

The V call is TRBV5-1, the J call TRBJ2-5; D assignment may be TRBD1 or TRBD2 (5 bases each). Germline V CDR1 and CDR2: SGHRS, YFSETQ. This CDR3 is built from 15 residues. V shed 4 bases and J shed 5 bases, with 18 bases lying between them. CDR3 coding DNA: TGCGCCAGCAGCAACGGCCCGGGACGAACGGAGACCCAGTACTTC. Encoded protein: CASSNGPGRTETQYF.

The CDR3 region has the DNA TGCACCAGCAGCCGTCGACTAGCGGGGTTCTACGAGCAGTACTTC. As protein: CTSSRRLAGFYEQYF. J is TRBJ2-7 and V is TRBV1; the DNA was not compared with TRBD2, the D call given in the table. TRBV1 is a documented pseudogene. The CDR3 contains 15 residues.

This clone was seen only once. V is TRBV2 and J is TRBJ2-3; D gene uncertain. The CDR3 has 12 residues. Germline lookup yields CDR1 SNHLY and CDR2 FYNNEI. Trimming took 3 bases from V and 10 from J, leaving 11 bases between them. CDR3 DNA sequence: TGTGCCAGCAGTGAGGGCGAGCACCCGCAGTATTTT. It is translated as CASSEGEHPQYF.

The genes are TRBV7-6 and TRBJ2-1; D is possibly TRBD1 or TRBD2 (5 bases each). Germline V CDR1 and CDR2: SGHVS, FNYEAQ. Trimming left V 1 base short and J 4 bases short, with 8 bases between. This CDR3 has 14 amino acids. The CDR3 here is CASSLGGYYNEQFF. CDR3 in DNA: TGTGCCAGCAGCTTAGGGGGGTATTACAATGAGCAGTTCTTC.

The chain couples TRBV7-9 to TRBJ2-7; 11 bases fit TRBD1. The germline V gene encodes CDR1 SEHNR and CDR2 FQNEAQ (reference sequence). This CDR3 has 15 amino acids. After removal of 4 bases from V and 3 bases from J, the junction contained 5 bases not matched to a gene. CDR3: CASSSAGTGGYEQYF. CDR3 coding DNA: TGTGCCAGCAGCTCCGCCGGGACAGGGGGCTACGAGCAGTACTTC.

This chain connects TRBV2 to TRBJ1-5; a weak D match, TRBD1 (5 bases). Trimming removed 8 bases from V and 4 bases from J, with 12 bases in between. The CDR3 is 13 residues long. The V gene's germline CDR1 is SNHLY and CDR2 FYNNEI. CDR3 DNA: TGTGCCAGCGAGAGGGGAAATAATCAGCCCCAGCATTTT. Its translation is CASERGNNQPQHF.

This chain uses TRBV9 with TRBJ2-2, with TRBD2 identical over 7 bases. Germline V CDR1 and CDR2: SGDLS, YYNGEE. The CDR3 contains 15 residues. The trim removed 4 bases at V and 6 bases at J, leaving 9 bases unmatched. DNA of the CDR3: TGTGCCAGCAGCCCTGGGGGGAGGGCCGCCGGGGAGCTGTTTTTT. It translates to CASSPGGRAAGELFF.

The gene calls are TRBV9 and TRBJ1-6, with no clear D. Germline CDR1 reads SGDLS; CDR2 reads YYNGEE. The CDR3 contains 13 residues. V was shortened by 2 bases and J by 8 bases, with 8 bases between the two germline ends. For the CDR3, the DNA is TGTGCCAGCAGCGTTGGGAGGGATTCACCCCTCCACTTT. It yields the protein CASSVGRDSPLHF.

The chain joins TRBV11-3 to TRBJ2-2, with 9 bases matching TRBD2. Trimming cost V 5 bases and J 2 bases; bases outside gene matches: 12. Germline-derived CDR1 and CDR2 are SGHNT and YENEEA. This CDR3 has 18 amino acids. CDR3 DNA: TGTGCCAGCAGCCCAGGATTAGCGCGGGAGGGCAACACCGGGGAGCTGTTTTTT. Its protein is CASSPGLAREGNTGELFF.

The CDR3 protein is CASGLKGGRGYTF. The DNA for the CDR3 is TGTGCTAGTGGTTTGAAAGGGGGAAGAGGCTACACCTTC. The V and J genes are TRBV12-5 and TRBJ1-2; weak D call: TRBD1 (6 bases). Per germline, CDR1 LGHNT and CDR2 FRNRAP. V was clipped by 2 bases and J by 8 bases, with 12 bases between them. The CDR3 sequence is 13 residues long.

This chain joins TRBV27 and TRBJ1-2; no reliable D call. Trimming removed 1 base at V and 7 bases at J, with 16 bases between. The CDR3 totals 15 residues. Germline V gene data show CDR1 as MNHEY and CDR2 as SMNVEV (reference sequence). The CDR3 protein is CASSLYGSLVGGYTF. CDR3 DNA sequence: TGTGCCAGCAGTTTATATGGCAGCCTTGTTGGTGGCTACACCTTC.

The chain recombines TRBV20-1 with TRBJ2-5; no clear D. Per germline, CDR1 DFQATT and CDR2 SNEGSKA (reference sequence). V gave up 4 bases and J gave up 2 bases, with 5 bases separating them. CDR3 size: 11 residues. CDR3 sequence (DNA): TGCAGTGCTAAATTACAAGAGACCCAGTACTTC. As protein: CSAKLQETQYF.

The chain's CDR3 is CSVEKVDYGYTF. CDR3 nucleotides: TGCAGCGTTGAAAAGGTAGACTATGGCTACACCTTC. The J gene is TRBJ1-2, the V gene TRBV29-1; D unclear. Trimming pared 2 bases from V and 3 bases from J, leaving 7 bases between. CDR1 is SQVTM, CDR2 ANQGSEA, per germline. The CDR3 loop spans 12 amino acids.

V and J are TRBV10-3 and TRBJ2-3; no clear D gene. This CDR3 is 11 amino acids long. Germline V gene data show CDR1 as ENHRY and CDR2 as SYGVKD. The V end lost 6 bases, the J end lost 2 bases, and 3 bases lay between the germline ends. The chain's CDR3 is CAISTTDTQYF. In DNA, the CDR3 is TGTGCCATCAGCACCACAGATACGCAGTATTTT.

For this clone: Other nucleotide sequences in the sample specify the same CDR3. The chain employs TRBV19 and TRBJ2-2; D is perhaps TRBD2 (6 bases). This CDR3 has 16 residues. V dropped 3 bases and J dropped 2 bases, with 13 bases sitting between them. CDR1 is LNHDA and CDR2 is SQIVND in the germline V gene (reference sequence). CDR3 region: CASSILAGTNTGELFF. The CDR3, as DNA: TGTGCCAGTAGTATTCTGGCGGGAACTAACACCGGGGAGCTGTTTTTT. The full variable domain, with the rest looked up from reference TRBV19 and TRBJ2-2, is DGGITQSPKYLFRKEGQNVTLSCEQNLNHDAMYWYRQDPGQGLRLIYYSQIVNDFQKGDIAEGYSVSREKKESFPLTVTSAQKNPTAFYLCASSILAGTNTGELFFGEGSRLTVL.

The V call is TRBV18, the J call TRBJ2-7; no reliable D call. The CDR3 totals 13 residues. Germline V gene sequence: CDR1 KGHSH, CDR2 LQKENI. Between the trimmed V and J ends, which lost 3 bases and 0 bases, there was a span of 6 bases. The CDR3 nucleotides are TGTGCCAGCTCACCGGGTTACTCCTACGAGCAGTACTTC. This encodes CASSPGYSYEQYF.

In the case of this clone: Distinct nucleotide sequences in the sample also encode this CDR3. This sequence joins TRBV7-2 and TRBJ1-2; tentatively, D is TRBD1 (5 bases). Trimming took 1 base from V and 4 from J, leaving 7 bases between them. Per the germline V gene, CDR1 is SGHTA and CDR2 is FQGNSA. This CDR3 contains 13 residues. CDR3 residues: CASSLGGTYGYTF. In nucleotides, the CDR3 is TGTGCCAGCAGCTTAGGAGGGACCTATGGCTACACCTTC.

The chain couples TRBV6-5 to TRBJ2-7; 11 nucleotides agree with TRBD2. With 6 bases clipped from V and 4 bases from J, the junction kept 5 bases outside the gene matches. This CDR3 region has 14 residues. CDR1 and CDR2 (germline): MNHEY, SVGAGI. This CDR3 reads CASRTTSGSYEQYF. The CDR3 DNA sequence: TGTGCCAGCAGGACCACTAGCGGGAGTTACGAGCAGTACTTC.

The chain joins TRBV28 to TRBJ1-4; TRBD1 might be the D (6 bases). The CDR3 covers 14 residues. Germline assignment: CDR1 MDHEN and CDR2 SYDVKM. The V end lost 6 bases, the J end lost 8 bases, and 16 bases lay between the germline ends. DNA of the CDR3: TGTGCCAGCAGACGGACAGAGTGGGACGAAAAACTGTTTTTT. It yields the protein CASRRTEWDEKLFF.

This chain uses TRBV15 with TRBJ2-5; no clear D gene. Germline lookup yields CDR1 LNHNV and CDR2 YYDKDF (reference sequence). The CDR3 length is 17 residues. V was trimmed by 1 base and J by 5 bases, leaving 20 bases between them. CDR3 sequence (DNA): TGTGCCACCAGCAGAGTTAGGGCTAACCCCTTGGGGGAGACCCAGTACTTC. As protein: CATSRVRANPLGETQYF.

The J gene is TRBJ2-5, the V gene TRBV28, with 8 bases identical to TRBD1. The end of the DNA is better explained by TRBJ2-7, so the J call may be wrong. The CDR3 loop spans 14 amino acids. Germline-derived CDR1 and CDR2 are MDHEN and SYDVKM. CDR3 protein: CASTTGTGVYEQYF. In DNA form, the CDR3 reads TGTGCCAGCACCACCGGGACAGGCGTATACGAGCAGTACTTC.

V usage is TRBV5-4 and J usage is TRBJ2-2; 10 bases are a match to TRBD2. Germline V gene data show CDR1 as SGHNT and CDR2 as YYREEE (reference sequence). The CDR3 runs 18 residues. V was clipped by 7 bases and J by 1 base; unmatched bases: 13. The CDR3 spells CASRSGLAGAMNTGELFF. CDR3 nucleotides: TGTGCCAGCCGCTCGGGGCTAGCGGGAGCCATGAACACCGGGGAGCTGTTTTTT.

The rearrangement uses TRBV27 and TRBJ2-2; 9 bases match TRBD2. Per germline, CDR1 MNHEY and CDR2 SMNVEV (reference sequence). V lost 5 bases and J lost 5; bases outside the gene matches: 3. The CDR3 is made up of 14 amino acids. The CDR3 loop is CASSPGLATGELFF. DNA for the CDR3: TGTGCCAGCAGTCCGGGACTAGCAACCGGGGAGCTGTTTTTT.

The chain carries TRBV19 and TRBJ1-4; 9 nucleotides agree with TRBD1. Germline V gene lookup returns CDR1 LNHDA and CDR2 SQIVND (reference sequence). This CDR3 has 14 amino acids. V was pared by 7 bases and J by 5 bases, with 5 bases of the junction left unmatched. In DNA form, the CDR3 reads TGTGCCAGTAAGAGGGACAGGGACAATGAAAAACTGTTTTTT. Protein: CASKRDRDNEKLFF. Based on the CDR3 plus reference TRBV19 and TRBJ1-4, the full variable domain is DGGITQSPKYLFRKEGQNVTLSCEQNLNHDAMYWYRQDPGQGLRLIYYSQIVNDFQKGDIAEGYSVSREKKESFPLTVTSAQKNPTAFYLCASKRDRDNEKLFFGSGTQLSVL.

V gene TRBV6-5 combines with J gene TRBJ2-7; TRBD1 matches at 12 bases. Germline values: CDR1 MNHEY, CDR2 SVGAGI. CDR3 length equals 15 residues. The J segment lost 4 bases and the V segment lost 7 bases, leaving 8 bases of the junction unmatched. CDR3 DNA sequence: TGTGCCAGCACCTATCGGGACAGGGGGCGATACGAGCAGTACTTC. Residues: CASTYRDRGRYEQYF.

The chain couples TRBV4-3 to TRBJ1-2; 7 nucleotides align to TRBD1. Germline V gives CDR1 LGHNA, CDR2 YSLEER. The CDR3 consists of 14 residues. J gave up 7 bases and V 0 bases, and 5 bases lay outside the gene matches. CDR3 sequence (DNA): TGCGCCAGCAGCCAAGATGGCCGACAGGGTGGCTACACCTTC. As protein: CASSQDGRQGGYTF.

The CDR3 here is CASSHKDGGGTEAFF. In DNA, the CDR3 is TGTGCCAGCAGCCACAAAGACGGAGGCGGAACTGAAGCTTTCTTT. This chain joins TRBV6-5 and TRBJ1-1; D ambiguous. Trimming stripped 6 bases from V and 5 bases from J, with 19 bases between. From germline, CDR1 is MNHEY and CDR2 SVGAGI. The CDR3 totals 15 residues.